This T cell receptor (beta chain) was sequenced in a study of T-cell reconstitution after alpha-beta-depleted transplantation in children. Trimming shortened V by 1 base and J by 6 bases, and 4 bases separated the two germline ends. Per the germline V gene, CDR1 is SGHTA and CDR2 is FQGNSA. The CDR3 is made up of 13 amino acids. Using unique molecular identifiers, the investigators prepared the TCRbeta library. MiXCR was run by TCRdb on the PCR reads, yielding one entry per CDR3 protein. This table has some 280,000 distinct CDR3 sequences, 9.9% appearing once. This clonotype showed up many times. This clonotype was sampled from a human donor who donated a stem cell graft to a child with SCID. This specimen consisted of PBMCs from the stem cell graft donor, obtained from the stem cell graft. The gene calls are TRBV7-2 and TRBJ1-6; no definite D call. The CDR3: CASSLVSNSPLHF. DNA of the CDR3: TGTGCCAGCAGCTTAGTTTCTAATTCACCCCTCCACTTT. Drawing the rest from reference TRBV7-2 and TRBJ1-6, the complete variable domain is GAGVSQSPSNKVTEKGKDVELRCDPISGHTALYWYRQSLGQGLEFLIYFQGNSAPDKSGLPSDRFSAERTGGSVSTLTIQRTQQEDSAVYLCASSLVSNSPLHFGNGTRLTVT.